This is a list of T cell receptor beta chains from one sample in a study of cytomegalovirus exposure and HLA in healthy donors. Profiled with immunoSEQ multiplex PCR; TCRdb holds only in-frame clones, not every one. Among approximately 220,000 clones, about 75% were seen once, and the ten largest hold roughly 2%. Sample: PBMCs. The receptors were gathered from a woman between 25 and 40 years old in good health and CMV-seronegative. Each CDR3 is given with its conserved first and last residue. The D gene is left open where the match is weak. Only part of the rows carry a size: once, few, many, or a class if the clone is expanded.

abundance,v_gene,j_gene,d_gene,CDR3aa,CDR3nt
.,TRBV5-1,TRBJ1-4,.,CASSLDRQGGEKLFF,TGCGCCAGCAGCTTGGATAGGCAGGGAGGAGAAAAACTGTTTTTT
.,TRBV6-5,TRBJ1-1,.,CASTRGLNTEAFF,TGTGCCAGCACTAGGGGCTTGAACACTGAAGCTTTCTTT
.,TRBV7-9,TRBJ2-2,TRBD2,CSSSVTGGGNTGELFF,TGTTCCAGCAGCGTTACAGGCGGGGGGAACACCGGGGAGCTGTTTTTT
.,TRBV6-6,TRBJ2-1,TRBD1,CASSMTGGYNEQFF,TGTGCCAGCAGTATGACAGGGGGCTACAATGAGCAGTTCTTC
.,TRBV2,TRBJ2-2,.,CASRYRTNTGELFF,TGTGCCAGCAGATACAGGACAAACACCGGGGAGCTGTTTTTT
few,TRBV6-5,TRBJ2-1,.,CASSAAVGSYNEQFF,TGTGCCAGCAGCGCGGCTGTCGGCTCCTACAATGAGCAGTTCTTC
.,TRBV7-2,TRBJ2-7,.,CTSSSRQTYEQYF,TGTACCAGCAGCTCCCGACAGACCTACGAGCAGTACTTC
once,TRBV4-1,TRBJ2-7,.,CASSQEDSYYEQYF,TGCGCCAGCAGCCAAGAAGACAGCTACTACGAGCAGTACTTC
.,TRBV19,TRBJ2-7,.,CASSPDSNPPYEQYF,TGTGCCAGTAGTCCAGACTCAAACCCCCCTTACGAGCAGTACTTC
.,TRBV29-1,TRBJ2-2,TRBD2,CSVQTSGANTGELFF,TGCAGCGTCCAGACTAGCGGGGCGAACACCGGGGAGCTGTTTTTT
.,TRBV4-2,TRBJ1-3,TRBD1,CASSQGSDRGSGNTIYF,TGTGCCAGCAGCCAAGGTTCGGACAGGGGCTCTGGAAACACCATATATTTT
.,TRBV30,TRBJ1-5,TRBD1,CAWSLGTGDNQPQHF,TGTGCCTGGAGTCTAGGGACAGGGGATAATCAGCCCCAGCATTTT
.,TRBV15,TRBJ2-7,TRBD2,CATSRGTRSHEQYF,TGTGCCACCAGCAGAGGGACTAGGTCTCACGAGCAGTACTTC
.,TRBV18,TRBJ2-2,.,CASSPREVGELFF,TGTGCCAGCTCACCACGAGAGGTCGGGGAGCTGTTTTTT